Below are 12 T cell receptor beta chains sequenced from a single sample in a study of blood T cell repertoires in COVID-19. Measured with immunoSEQ multiplex PCR; TCRdb has only the in-frame clones, and not every one. The sample has about 190,000 clones; approximately 86% are singletons. Specimen: peripheral blood. All receptors derive from a man younger than 45 with acute or convalescent COVID-19.

The chain employs TRBV19 and TRBJ2-1, with 7 bases identical to TRBD1. The CDR3 loop spans 12 amino acids. Germline values: CDR1 LNHDA, CDR2 SQIVND (reference sequence). Germline trimming cut 6 bases from V and 7 bases from J; bases unmatched to any gene: 3. In DNA form, the CDR3 reads TGTGCCAGTAGCCGACAGGGTAATGAGCAGTTCTTC. Residues: CASSRQGNEQFF.

The chain uses TRBV30 and TRBJ1-2, with D tentatively TRBD1 (5 bases). From germline, CDR1 is GTSNPN and CDR2 SVGIG (reference sequence). Trimming took off 0 bases at V and 8 bases at J, with 19 bases between the two ends. This CDR3 comprises 15 residues. The CDR3 spells CAWSVGGPRTGGYTF. CDR3 in DNA: TGTGCCTGGAGTGTCGGGGGACCACGTACCGGAGGCTACACCTTC.

In this sample, this clone turned up once. J is TRBJ2-2 and V is TRBV6-5; 9 nucleotides match TRBD1. CDR1 MNHEY and CDR2 SVGAGI come from the germline V gene. Losses at the gene ends were 5 bases for V and 6 bases for J; bases not matched to a gene: 7. CDR3 length equals 15 residues. The CDR3 here is CASSPGQGVPGELFF. DNA of the CDR3: TGTGCCAGCAGTCCGGGACAGGGAGTTCCCGGGGAGCTGTTTTTT.

This clone has a handful of counts. This sequence joins TRBV6-5 and TRBJ1-5, with 7 bases aligning to TRBD1. After removal of 6 bases from V and 4 bases from J, the junction contained 6 bases not matched to a gene. The CDR3 covers 14 residues. Germline V gene data show CDR1 as MNHEY and CDR2 as SVGAGI. CDR3 in amino acids: CASSRRQGNQPQHF. The CDR3 DNA sequence: TGTGCCAGCAGCCGAAGACAGGGAAATCAGCCCCAGCATTTT.

V and J are TRBV7-9 and TRBJ2-2, with 8 bases identical to TRBD2. V trimming: 6 bases; J trimming: 0 bases; junction bases outside the gene matches: 9. The CDR3 has 17 amino acids. Germline V gene data show CDR1 as SEHNR and CDR2 as FQNEAQ (reference sequence). Here the CDR3 reads CASRRTSGNANTGELFF. In nucleotides, the CDR3 is TGTGCCAGCAGGCGTACTAGCGGAAACGCGAACACCGGGGAGCTGTTTTTT.

Comments on this clone: A read error may produce the germline difference seen at one junction end. This rearrangement joins TRBV27 to TRBJ2-1, with 14 nucleotides matching TRBD2. The germline V gene encodes CDR1 MNHEY and CDR2 SMNVEV (reference sequence). CDR3 length equals 16 residues. The CDR3 DNA reads as TGTGCCAGCAGTCTATCAGGACTAGCGGGAGGTAATGAGCAGTTCTTC. This gives the protein CASSLSGLAGGNEQFF.

The gene calls are TRBV24-1 and TRBJ1-5; 9 bases align to TRBD1. The CDR3 has 13 residues. J lost 5 bases, V lost 6 bases, and 1 base had no gene match. Germline assignment: CDR1 KGHDR and CDR2 SFDVKD. CDR3 sequence reads: CATSRQGDQPQHF. The CDR3 bases are TGTGCCACCAGTCGACAGGGGGATCAGCCCCAGCATTTT.

The CDR3 nucleotides read TGTGCCAGCAGCCATAGCGAGGGGGAAAGGGGGACCCAGTACTTC. Translating gives CASSHSEGERGTQYF. The chain has TRBV21-1 and TRBJ2-5; the table's D call, TRBD1, has no DNA check behind it. TRBV21-1 is tagged as a pseudogene. The CDR3 runs to 15 residues.

This clone was seen only a few times. CDR3 sequence (DNA): TGTGCCAGTAGTGTTACTCTAGACAGCAATCAGCCCCAGCATTTT. Translating gives CASSVTLDSNQPQHF. This rearrangement joins TRBV19 to TRBJ1-5; no clear D. Germline V CDR1 and CDR2: LNHDA, SQIVND (reference sequence). V was clipped by 5 bases and J by 1 base, with 12 bases between them. The CDR3 spans 15 residues.

In this sample, this clone turned up a few times. This sequence joins TRBV19 and TRBJ1-2, with a possible D match to TRBD1 (6 bases). V was cut by 5 bases and J by 1 base, with 11 bases left in between. Germline CDR1 reads LNHDA; CDR2 reads SQIVND (reference sequence). The CDR3 has 14 residues. Here the CDR3 reads CASSPLGGNYGYTF. The CDR3 DNA reads as TGTGCCAGTAGTCCACTAGGGGGTAACTATGGCTACACCTTC.

This clone was picked up a small number of times. The CDR3 nucleotides are TGTGCCAGCGCCAGGGGTCAGCCCCAGCATTTT. It yields the protein CASARGQPQHF. This rearrangement joins TRBV2 to TRBJ1-5; the D gene is possibly TRBD1 (6 bases). Between the trimmed V and J ends, which lost 8 bases and 6 bases, there was a span of 8 bases. This CDR3 is 11 amino acids long. Germline V lookup: CDR1 SNHLY, CDR2 FYNNEI.

The CDR3 here is CASSVTGTGAAGELFF. The CDR3 DNA reads as TGTGCCAGCAGCGTCACCGGGACAGGGGCCGCCGGGGAGCTGTTTTTT. The V call is TRBV9, the J call TRBJ2-2, with 10 bases fitting TRBD1. The J segment lost 6 bases and the V segment lost 2 bases, leaving 7 bases of the junction unmatched. Per the germline V gene, CDR1 is SGDLS and CDR2 is YYNGEE. This CDR3 spans 16 amino acids.